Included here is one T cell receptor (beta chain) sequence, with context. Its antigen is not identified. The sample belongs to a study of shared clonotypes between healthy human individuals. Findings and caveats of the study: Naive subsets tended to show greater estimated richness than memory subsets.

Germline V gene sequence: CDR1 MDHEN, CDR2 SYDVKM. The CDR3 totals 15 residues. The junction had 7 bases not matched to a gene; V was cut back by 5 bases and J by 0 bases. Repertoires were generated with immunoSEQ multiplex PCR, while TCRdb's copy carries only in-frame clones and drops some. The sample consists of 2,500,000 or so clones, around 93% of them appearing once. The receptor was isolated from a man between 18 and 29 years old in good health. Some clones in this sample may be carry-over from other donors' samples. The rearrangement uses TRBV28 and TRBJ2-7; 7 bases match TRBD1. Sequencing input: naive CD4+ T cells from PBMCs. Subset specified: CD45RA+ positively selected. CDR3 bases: TGTGCCAGCAGTGCTCCCGGGACAGCCTCCTACGAGCAGTACTTC. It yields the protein CASSAPGTASYEQYF.